Listed below are T cell receptor beta chains from one sample, sequenced in a study of T cells after yellow fever vaccination. From the 5' RACE reads, TCRdb called clonotypes with MiXCR, one entry per CDR3 protein. The sample has a few hundred thousand distinct CDR3 sequences; less than 9.5% are singletons. The specimen comprised CD4+ T cells sorted from PBMCs, sampled 5 days after the yellow fever booster vaccination. These receptors were collected from a man aged 18 to 29 who received the YFV17D yellow fever vaccine. The CDR3 runs from the conserved cysteine through the conserved F or W. D genes are given only for firm matches. Clone size is shown for a subset of rows, as once, few, many or a class of expanded clone.

j_call	clone_size	v_call	d_call	cdr3_nt	cdr3_aa
TRBJ2-6	few	TRBV7-2	NA	TGTGCCAGCAGCTTGGACAGCCATACCCTTGGGGCCAACGTCCTGACTTTC	CASSLDSHTLGANVLTF
TRBJ2-1	NA	TRBV3-1	TRBD2	TGTGCCAGCAGCCACCAAGCGGGGCGCTTAACTAATGAGCAGTTCTTC	CASSHQAGRLTNEQFF
TRBJ1-1	NA	TRBV7-8	NA	TGTGCCAGCAGCTCCACAGAGAGGTTT	CASSSTERF
TRBJ2-1	few	TRBV11-2	TRBD2	TGTGCCAGCATCAAAGACCTCGGGGGGGGGCGAGAGCAGTTCTTC	CASIKDLGGGREQFF
TRBJ2-7	NA	TRBV11-2	NA	TGTGCCAGCAGCTTAGATCGACGCGAGCAGTACTTC	CASSLDRREQYF
TRBJ2-3	NA	TRBV27	TRBD1	TGTGCCAGCAGTCGGACAGGGCGAACAGATACGCAGTATTTT	CASSRTGRTDTQYF
TRBJ1-5	NA	TRBV18	NA	TGTGCCAGCTCGTCATATGGGGTTAGCAATCAGCCCCAGCATTTT	CASSSYGVSNQPQHF
TRBJ1-6	NA	TRBV6-5	NA	TGTGCCAGCAGTTACCTAGGACGGGTATTTTCTCCCCTCCACTTT	CASSYLGRVFSPLHF
TRBJ2-2	NA	TRBV5-8	TRBD2	TGTGCCAGCAGCTCGGGGGGGGCCTGGAACACCGGGGAGCTGTTTTTT	CASSSGGAWNTGELFF
TRBJ1-6	NA	TRBV12-3/TRBV12-4	NA	TGTGCCAGCAATCCTGGACGGGTCTTATCGGATAATTCACCCCTCCACTTT	CASNPGRVLSDNSPLHF
TRBJ1-1	few	TRBV6-6	TRBD1	TGTGCCAGCAATGAGGACAGGGTGAACACTGAAGCTTTCTTT	CASNEDRVNTEAFF
TRBJ2-1	many	TRBV9	NA	TGTGCCAGCAGCGCTCAGCTGGGGAGCTCCTACAATGAGCAGTTCTTC	CASSAQLGSSYNEQFF
TRBJ2-5	many	TRBV7-2	TRBD2	TGTGCCAGCAGCCGTAGCGGGGGGGGAGAGACCCAGTACTTC	CASSRSGGGETQYF
TRBJ2-3	few	TRBV5-1	NA	TGCGCCAGCAGCCTGGTTAGCATGGGAGATACGCAGTATTTT	CASSLVSMGDTQYF
TRBJ2-3	few	TRBV6-2/TRBV6-3	NA	TGTGCCAGCAGTAAAGGACGAGATACGCAGTATTTT	CASSKGRDTQYF
TRBJ2-5	NA	TRBV5-1	TRBD2	TGCGCCAGCAGCGTCGTCCCGGGACTAGCGGGGGGTGCAGAGACCCAGTACTTC	CASSVVPGLAGGAETQYF
TRBJ2-3	few	TRBV4-3	NA	TGCGCCAGCAGCCAAGATTTTAGCACAGATACGCAGTATTTT	CASSQDFSTDTQYF
TRBJ2-7	many	TRBV19	NA	TGTGCCAGTTCAAGGGGCTACGAGCAGTACTTC	CASSRGYEQYF
TRBJ2-2	NA	TRBV11-2	NA	TGTGCCAGCAGCCTAGAGGTGGAATTCAACACCGGGGAGCTGTTTTTT	CASSLEVEFNTGELFF
TRBJ1-2	few	TRBV4-3	NA	TGCGCCAGCAGCCAAGATGGGGGAGACAGCATTGTCTATGGCTACACCTTC	CASSQDGGDSIVYGYTF
TRBJ1-2	NA	TRBV7-9	NA	TGTGCCAGCAGCTTAGCGCTCAGGGGCTATGGCTACACCTTC	CASSLALRGYGYTF
TRBJ1-5	NA	TRBV11-2	NA	TGTGCCAGCAGCCAGGGTGCGGGGGCCCGGGGCGGCAATCAGCCCCAGCATTTT	CASSQGAGARGGNQPQHF
TRBJ1-5	many	TRBV29-1	NA	TGCAGCGTTGTGGGCCCCCCCGGGGAGGGCCCCGACGGGCCCCAGCATTTT	CSVVGPPGEGPDGPQHF
TRBJ1-5	few	TRBV6-5	NA	TGTGCCAGCAGTCCCGGGACCTATCAGCCCCAGCATTTT	CASSPGTYQPQHF
TRBJ1-6	few	TRBV10-3	NA	TGTGCCATCACCGTGACAGATAATTCACCCCTCCACTTT	CAITVTDNSPLHF
TRBJ1-5	few	TRBV23-1	NA	TGCGCCAGCAGTCAATCGTCGACACTCAATCAGCCCCAGCATTTT	CASSQSSTLNQPQHF
TRBJ2-3	NA	TRBV24-1	NA	TGTGCCACCAGTGAAAAGGGGCCCGGGGATACGCAGTATTTT	CATSEKGPGDTQYF
TRBJ2-5	NA	TRBV7-2	NA	TGTGCCAGCAGCTTAGTGCGGACTCAAGAGACCCAGTACTTC	CASSLVRTQETQYF
TRBJ1-6	NA	TRBV7-9	NA	TGTGCCAGCAGCTCCCGACCGGGACTCGATAATTCACCCCTCCACTTT	CASSSRPGLDNSPLHF
TRBJ2-4	few	TRBV7-2	TRBD1	TGTGCCAGCAGCTTTAGGACAGGGCCCGACATTCAGTACTTC	CASSFRTGPDIQYF
TRBJ2-2	many	TRBV4-3	TRBD2	TGCGCCAGCAGCCAAGACCTCCCAGCGGGGGGGTGGACCGGGGAGCTGTTTTTT	CASSQDLPAGGWTGELFF
TRBJ2-5	NA	TRBV5-6	TRBD2	TGTGCCAGCAGTCCGGTCAGTAGCGGGGGGCAAGAGACCCAGTACTTC	CASSPVSSGGQETQYF
TRBJ2-5	few	TRBV4-1	TRBD2	TGCGCCAGCAGCCAAGATTATCTAGCGGGGGGAAGGGAGACCCAGTACTTC	CASSQDYLAGGRETQYF
TRBJ2-7	many	TRBV12-3/TRBV12-4	NA	TGTGCCAGCAGCCCAGACTTTCTAAGCTCCTACGAGCAGTACTTC	CASSPDFLSSYEQYF
TRBJ1-2	few	TRBV20-1	TRBD1	TGCAGTGCTAGCCCTCCGGACAGGGTAGACTATGGCTACACCTTC	CSASPPDRVDYGYTF
TRBJ2-3	NA	TRBV6-1	TRBD1	TGTGCCAGCAGCGCACAGGGGTGGGACACAGATACGCAGTATTTT	CASSAQGWDTDTQYF
TRBJ1-2	NA	TRBV12-3/TRBV12-4	NA	TGTGCCAGCAGTTTTCGGGGGGCATTCCATGGCTACACCTTC	CASSFRGAFHGYTF
TRBJ1-3	few	TRBV5-1	NA	TGCGCCAGCAGCCGGGACGGAGCTTACTCTGGAAACACCATATATTTT	CASSRDGAYSGNTIYF
TRBJ2-5	few	TRBV5-1	TRBD2	TGCGCCAGCAGCTTGGGAGCGGGGGGGTCGGAAGAGACCCAGTACTTC	CASSLGAGGSEETQYF
TRBJ2-2	NA	TRBV9	NA	TGTGCCAGCAGCGTTTATCGCGGGGAGCTGTTTTTT	CASSVYRGELFF
TRBJ1-1	NA	TRBV4-3	TRBD1	TGCGCCAGCGCCAGGGGGCATGACACTGAAGCTTTCTTT	CASARGHDTEAFF
TRBJ1-2	few	TRBV6-5	NA	TGTGCCAGCAAGGAGTACAAGGGTGGCTACACCTTC	CASKEYKGGYTF
TRBJ1-2	NA	TRBV12-3/TRBV12-4	NA	TGTGCCAGCTGGCCCAGGGACTCTGGCTACACCTTC	CASWPRDSGYTF
TRBJ1-3	few	TRBV7-8	NA	TGTGCCAGCAGCTTAGCTGGGGGGAACTCTGGAAACACCATATATTTT	CASSLAGGNSGNTIYF
TRBJ2-1	many	TRBV10-1	TRBD1	TGCGCCAGCAGTGACACCGGGACAGGGGCCCATGAGCAGTTCTTC	CASSDTGTGAHEQFF
TRBJ2-7	NA	TRBV4-1	TRBD2	TGCGCCAGCAGCCAAGATCGGGCGGGGGGCCTCTCCTACGAGCAGTACTTC	CASSQDRAGGLSYEQYF
TRBJ1-1	many	TRBV5-1	TRBD1	TGCGCCAGCAGCTTGGGGGTTATCAGTGCCGGGACAGGGAGGACTGAAGCTTTCTTT	CASSLGVISAGTGRTEAFF
TRBJ2-3	NA	TRBV5-1	NA	TGCGCCAGCAGCTCTCCGGCGGTAGTCACAGATACGCAGTATTTT	CASSSPAVVTDTQYF
TRBJ2-5	many	TRBV5-1	TRBD2	TGCGCCAGCAGCTCTGGACTAGTGGAGACCCAGTACTTC	CASSSGLVETQYF
TRBJ2-1	NA	TRBV4-1	TRBD2	TGCGCCAGCAGCCAGATTGGTGGCGGGGGGGCAATTCGGGAGCAGTTCTTC	CASSQIGGGGAIREQFF
TRBJ2-7	few	TRBV15	TRBD2	TGTGCCACCAGCAGATCCGTAGCGGGGAGCTACGAGCAGTACTTC	CATSRSVAGSYEQYF
TRBJ2-7	few	TRBV3-1	NA	TGTGCCAGCAGCCAAGAGTTTGGGCCCGGGCAGTACTTC	CASSQEFGPGQYF
TRBJ2-5	many	TRBV7-9	NA	TGTGCCAGCAGCTCCCGATCGTTGCAAGAGACCCAGTACTTC	CASSSRSLQETQYF
TRBJ2-7	NA	TRBV5-1	NA	TGCGCCAGCAGCGCAACCGGGACACTTTACGAGCAGTACTTC	CASSATGTLYEQYF
TRBJ1-2	few	TRBV11-2	NA	TGTGCCAGCAGCCCGAGAGGGCCCTATGGCTACACCTTC	CASSPRGPYGYTF
TRBJ1-2	NA	TRBV12-3/TRBV12-4	NA	TGTGCCAGCAGTTCCCGGGCCCTAAAACCCTATGGCTACACCTTC	CASSSRALKPYGYTF
TRBJ1-6	NA	TRBV20-1	NA	TGCAGTGCTAGAGCCCCCTCGATTGGGAGCTCCTATAATTCACCCCTCCACTTT	CSARAPSIGSSYNSPLHF
TRBJ2-3	few	TRBV2	NA	TGTGCCAACACTTTCACAGATACGCAGTATTTT	CANTFTDTQYF
TRBJ1-1	few	TRBV2	NA	TGTGCCAGCAGTGCGCGGGGAGGGGCCCTCCTGAACACTGAAGCTTTCTTT	CASSARGGALLNTEAFF